The 2 T cell receptor beta chains reported below all come from one sample, sequenced in a study of blood T cell repertoires in COVID-19 (dated by TCRdb to the early 2020s). The method was the immunoSEQ multiplex PCR assay. This is the immuneACCESS table as TCRdb keeps it, with only in-frame sequences that have V and J called. A part of the clones is gone; compared with another copy, unresolved V genes explain less than half, and the rest is unexplained. The sample contains roughly 500,000 clones, roughly nine tenths of them found a single time. The biggest ten clones account for 6.5% to 8.5% of the sample. The specimen was PBMCs or T cells enriched from blood (not recorded which). The receptor set was obtained from a woman aged 60-70 years who had recovered from COVID-19.

The chain is built from TRBV11-2 and TRBJ2-1; 8 positions match TRBD2. Germline V lookup: CDR1 SGHAT, CDR2 FQNNGV. V lost 1 base, J lost 0 bases, and 8 bases stayed unmatched. The CDR3 consists of 18 residues. The CDR3 DNA is TGTGCCAGCAGCTTAGTTGGTGTCGGGGGGGTCTCCTACAATGAGCAGTTCTTC. It encodes CASSLVGVGGVSYNEQFF.

This clone was counted a single time. The V gene is TRBV9, the J gene TRBJ2-1; 8 positions agree with TRBD1. The CDR3 runs to 14 residues. The trim removed 1 base at V and 8 bases at J, leaving 5 bases unmatched. Germline assignment: CDR1 SGDLS and CDR2 YYNGEE. The CDR3, as DNA: TGTGCCAGCAGCGTACAGGGGGCGTCATATGAGCAGTTCTTC. Its translation: CASSVQGASYEQFF.